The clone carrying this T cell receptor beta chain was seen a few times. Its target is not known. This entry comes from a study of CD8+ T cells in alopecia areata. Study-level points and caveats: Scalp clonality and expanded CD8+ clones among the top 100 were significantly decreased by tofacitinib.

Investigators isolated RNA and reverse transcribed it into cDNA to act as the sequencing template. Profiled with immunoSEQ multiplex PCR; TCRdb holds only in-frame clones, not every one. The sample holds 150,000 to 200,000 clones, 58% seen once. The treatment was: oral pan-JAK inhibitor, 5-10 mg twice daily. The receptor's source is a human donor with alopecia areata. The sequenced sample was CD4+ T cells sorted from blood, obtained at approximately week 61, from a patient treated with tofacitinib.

The CDR3 DNA sequence: TGTGCCAGTAGTATGGACAGGGGGCAAGATACGCAGTATTTT. Its protein product is CASSMDRGQDTQYF. The chain is built from TRBV19 and TRBJ2-3; 11 bases are a match to TRBD1. The germline V gene encodes CDR1 LNHDA and CDR2 SQIVND (reference sequence). V shed 3 bases, J shed 5 bases, and the junction held 1 base outside the gene matches. The CDR3 consists of 14 residues.